Given below is one T cell receptor beta chain in context. Its cognate antigen is unknown. The sample originates from a study of OX40 agonist ivuxolimab in advanced cancers. Study summary: It was ivuxolimab, an agonistic anti-OX40 (CD134) antibody, that patients were treated with. In this trial design, patients received ivuxolimab intravenously at 0.01 to 10 mg/kg every 2 weeks. Study-level points and caveats: Expanded clones were, on average, more numerous among CD8+ T cells than CD4+. Undetermined was the antigen specificity of the expanded peripheral T cells.

Repertoires were generated with immunoSEQ multiplex PCR, while TCRdb's copy carries only in-frame clones and drops some. The data hold 100,000 to 110,000 clones, with approximately 91% observed a single time. The sequences come from CD4+ or CD8+ T cells sorted from blood, collected in a trial of the OX40 agonist ivuxolimab. The source is an adult with an advanced solid tumor such as melanoma, head and neck, liver or kidney cancer.

CDR3 sequence (DNA): TGTGCCAGTAGCCGGACAGGGGGCGGGTATGGCTACACCTTC. As protein: CASSRTGGGYGYTF. V and J are TRBV19 and TRBJ1-2; 11 bases are a match to TRBD1. The germline CDR1 and CDR2 sequences are LNHDA and SQIVND (reference sequence). V lost 6 bases to trimming and J lost 5 bases; unmatched junction nucleotides: 5. The CDR3 totals 14 residues.